Shown below are 17 T cell receptor beta chains from a single sample sequenced in a study of CD8+ T cells in alopecia areata. Extracted RNA was reverse transcribed into cDNA, the sequencing template. This table comes from immunoSEQ multiplex PCR, and its TCRdb copy is limited to in-frame clones, with some not included. The table has 110,000 to 150,000 clones, around three fifths seen once. The source material was CD4+ T cells sorted from blood, sampled at week 0. Source of these receptors: a human donor with alopecia areata.

The chain recombines TRBV4-2 with TRBJ1-1; 8 positions match TRBD1. With 1 base clipped from V and 1 base from J, the junction kept 2 bases outside the gene matches. Per the germline V gene, CDR1 is LGHNA and CDR2 is YNFKEQ. This CDR3 spans 15 amino acids. The CDR3 spells CASSQVGTGNTEAFF. The CDR3 nucleotides are TGTGCCAGCAGCCAAGTCGGGACAGGGAACACTGAAGCTTTCTTT.

The CDR3 DNA reads TGCAGCGTTCAGGAAGCCTACGAGCAGTACTTC. As protein: CSVQEAYEQYF. J is TRBJ2-7 and V is TRBV29-1; D remains ambiguous. The CDR3 has 11 amino acids. The germline V gene has CDR1 SQVTM and CDR2 ANQGSEA. The V and J ends lost 5 bases and 2 bases respectively, with 7 bases between them.

The CDR3 coding sequence is TGCAGCGTCAGCTTCCTAGAGGGGAAACTGTTTTTT. This translates into CSVSFLEGKLFF. This sequence joins TRBV29-1 and TRBJ1-4; the D gene is possibly TRBD1 (5 bases). The CDR3 contains 12 residues. The V and J ends lost 6 bases and 11 bases respectively, with 16 bases between them. Germline V gene lookup returns CDR1 SQVTM and CDR2 ANQGSEA.

This clone was counted ten times or more. The CDR3 loop is CASKLNSGSTDTQYF. In DNA, the CDR3 is TGTGCCAGCAAGCTTAACAGCGGTAGCACAGATACGCAGTATTTT. The chain combines TRBV2 with TRBJ2-3, with D tentatively TRBD2 (5 bases). V lost 7 bases and J 0 bases, leaving 14 bases between the germline ends. The CDR3 loop spans 15 amino acids. In germline, CDR1 is SNHLY, CDR2 FYNNEI.

This clone showed up just a few times. The chain employs TRBV10-3 and TRBJ2-3; the match to TRBD2 covers 7 bases. J was trimmed by 0 bases and V by 8 bases; bases with no gene match: 5. The germline gives CDR1 ENHRY, CDR2 SYGVKD. This CDR3 is built from 14 residues. CDR3 protein: CAISMRGSTDTQYF. CDR3 DNA: TGTGCCATCTCTATGCGGGGGAGCACAGATACGCAGTATTTT.

V gene TRBV5-6 combines with J gene TRBJ2-3, with unresolved D. This CDR3 has 13 residues. From germline, CDR1 is SGHDT and CDR2 YYEEEE. Trimming cost V 0 bases and J 4 bases, with 6 bases left between them. The CDR3 sequence is CASSLGSADTQYF. The CDR3 DNA reads TGTGCCAGCAGCTTGGGGTCCGCAGATACGCAGTATTTT.

This chain links TRBV5-1 with TRBJ2-7; D ambiguous. In germline, CDR1 is SGHRS, CDR2 YFSETQ. V shed 6 bases and J shed 0 bases, with 13 bases lying between them. The CDR3 loop spans 14 amino acids. This CDR3 is CASTLQPSSYEQYF. The CDR3 DNA is TGCGCCAGCACGTTACAGCCTAGCTCCTACGAGCAGTACTTC.

The chain combines TRBV5-1 with TRBJ1-4; D gene uncertain. V was clipped by 4 bases and J by 3 bases, with 7 bases between them. Looked up from germline, CDR1 is SGHRS and CDR2 is YFSETQ. The CDR3 has 13 amino acids. The CDR3 sequence is CASSTGPNEKLFF. CDR3 coding DNA: TGCGCCAGCAGCACCGGACCTAATGAAAAACTGTTTTTT. The variable domain in full, completed from reference TRBV5-1 and TRBJ1-4, reads KAGVTQTPRYLIKTRGQQVTLSCSPISGHRSVSWYQQTPGQGLQFLFEYFSETQRNKGNFPGRFSGRQFSNSRSEMNVSTLELGDSALYLCASSTGPNEKLFFGSGTQLSVL.

CDR3 protein: CASSQESLQGNQPQHF. CDR3 nucleotide sequence: TGCGCCAGCAGCCAGGAGAGCCTCCAGGGCAATCAGCCCCAGCATTTT. The chain carries TRBV4-1 and TRBJ1-5; D gene ambiguous. Germline lookup yields CDR1 MGHRA and CDR2 YSYEKL. This CDR3 comprises 16 residues. Trimming took 3 bases from V and 2 from J, leaving 14 bases between them.

The chain carries TRBV4-3 and TRBJ1-6; possibly TRBD1 for D (5 bases). The CDR3 runs to 16 residues. V was pared by 4 bases and J by 0 bases, with 10 bases between. From germline, CDR1 is LGHNA and CDR2 YSLEER. The CDR3 loop reads CASSLGASSYNSPLHF. The DNA of the CDR3 is TGCGCCAGCAGCCTCGGGGCAAGCTCCTATAATTCACCCCTCCACTTT.

In this sample, this clone turned up once. The V and J genes are TRBV2 and TRBJ2-3; TRBD2 might be the D (5 bases). CDR3 length equals 15 residues. The germline V and J ends were trimmed by 4 bases and 0 bases, with 11 bases remaining between them. The V gene's germline CDR1 is SNHLY and CDR2 FYNNEI. CDR3 sequence (DNA): TGTGCCAGCAGTGGGGCGGGCCATAGCACAGATACGCAGTATTTT. It yields the protein CASSGAGHSTDTQYF.

The chain uses TRBV7-9 and TRBJ2-5; 8 nucleotides line up with TRBD1. The germline CDR1 and CDR2 sequences are SEHNR and FQNEAQ (reference sequence). The CDR3 runs 13 residues. The V segment lost 6 bases and the J segment 10 bases; nucleotides outside the gene matches: 10. The DNA for the CDR3 is TGTGCCAGCAGGGCCCGGACAGGGAGGATCCAGTACTTC. Residues: CASRARTGRIQYF.

This clone has more than one count but fewer than ten. This chain connects TRBV7-9 to TRBJ2-2; 7 bases are shared with TRBD2. Unmatched junction bases numbered 8, after V lost 7 bases and J lost 0 bases. There are 16 residues in the CDR3. Per germline, CDR1 SEHNR and CDR2 FQNEAQ (reference sequence). This chain's CDR3 is CASMSGAFANTGELFF. The CDR3 DNA reads TGTGCCAGCATGAGCGGGGCGTTCGCGAACACCGGGGAGCTGTTTTTT. Filled out from reference TRBV7-9 and TRBJ2-2, the complete variable domain reads DTGVSQNPRHKITKRGQNVTFRCDPISEHNRLYWYRQTLGQGPEFLTYFQNEAQLEKSRLLSDRFSAERPKGSFSTLEIQRTEQGDSAMYLCASMSGAFANTGELFFGEGSRLTVL.

The chain combines TRBV30 with TRBJ2-5; 7 bases align to TRBD1. J gave up 4 bases and V 0 bases, and 2 bases lay outside the gene matches. The CDR3 sequence is 13 residues long. CDR1 is GTSNPN and CDR2 is SVGIG in the germline V gene (reference sequence). CDR3: CAWSVQGLETQYF. The CDR3 DNA reads TGTGCCTGGAGTGTACAGGGGTTAGAGACCCAGTACTTC.

This clone was found a few times. The chain is built from TRBV29-1 and TRBJ2-4, with D possibly TRBD1 on 5 matching bases. The CDR3 has 13 residues. Per germline, CDR1 SQVTM and CDR2 ANQGSEA. V was cut by 4 bases and J by 0 bases, with 7 bases left in between. The CDR3 DNA sequence: TGCAGCGTTGGACAGTCAGCCAAAAACATTCAGTACTTC. This gives the protein CSVGQSAKNIQYF.

The chain recombines TRBV7-9 with TRBJ1-6; D uncertain. CDR1 is SEHNR and CDR2 is FQNEAQ in the germline V gene (reference sequence). V shed 1 base and J shed 9 bases, with 7 bases lying between them. The CDR3 covers 13 residues. The CDR3, as DNA: TGTGCCAGCAGCTTAGTCCCTAGTTCACCCCTCCACTTT. Its protein product is CASSLVPSSPLHF. Together with reference TRBV7-9 and TRBJ1-6, the CDR3 gives the full variable domain: DTGVSQNPRHKITKRGQNVTFRCDPISEHNRLYWYRQTLGQGPEFLTYFQNEAQLEKSRLLSDRFSAERPKGSFSTLEIQRTEQGDSAMYLCASSLVPSSPLHFGNGTRLTVT.

The chain has TRBV2 and TRBJ2-3; weak D call: TRBD2 (6 bases). Germline CDR1 SNHLY, CDR2 FYNNEI. The CDR3 loop spans 13 amino acids. Trimming cost V 7 bases and J 2 bases, with 10 bases left between them. The CDR3 DNA follows: TGTGCCAGCAATTGGGACTTCACAGATACGCAGTATTTT. It encodes CASNWDFTDTQYF. Combining the CDR3 with reference TRBV2 and TRBJ2-3 gives the whole variable domain EPEVTQTPSHQVTQMGQEVILRCVPISNHLYFYWYRQILGQKVEFLVSFYNNEISEKSEIFDDQFSVERPDGSNFTLKIRSTKLEDSAMYFCASNWDFTDTQYFGPGTRLTVL.